This is a list of T cell receptor beta chains from one sample in a study of vaccination effects on CD4 cells after COVID-19. These receptors lack a known antigen. Profiled with immunoSEQ multiplex PCR; TCRdb holds only in-frame clones, not every one. Seen here are 20,000 to 30,000 clones, 76% observed once, and the top ten hold about 9.4%. Here the sequenced sample was CD4+ T cells from PBMCs cultured with HCoV-NL63 spike peptides, taken before COVID-19 vaccination. The receptors come from a human donor who received a COVID-19 vaccine. Each CDR3 is given with its conserved first and last residue. D genes are given only for firm matches. Clone size is stated in some rows and not others, as once, few, many or a class when expanded.

D gene	V gene	clone size	J gene	CDR3 DNA	CDR3 protein
-	TRBV11-2	-	TRBJ2-2	TGTGCCAGCAGCTTGAACAGGAGAACCGGGGAGCTGTTTTTT	CASSLNRRTGELFF
TRBD2	TRBV2	-	TRBJ2-7	TGTGCCAGCGTAGGGGACTACATAAGTACCTACGAGCAGTACTTC	CASVGDYISTYEQYF
TRBD1	TRBV25-1	-	TRBJ2-7	TGTGCCAGCAGTGGCCCTACAGGGGCTTTATCGTGGGAGCAGTACTTC	CASSGPTGALSWEQYF
-	TRBV7-7	-	TRBJ2-5	TGTGCCAGCAGCTTAGGGCGACAGGTGACCCAAGAGACCCAGTACTTC	CASSLGRQVTQETQYF
TRBD2	TRBV11-2	-	TRBJ2-1	TGTGCCAGCAGCCAGGGACTAGCGGGACCATACAATGAGCAGTTCTTC	CASSQGLAGPYNEQFF
-	TRBV9	-	TRBJ2-2	TGTGCCAGCAGCGTAGATTTAGGGTACGGGGAGCTGTTTTTT	CASSVDLGYGELFF
-	TRBV9	-	TRBJ1-3	TGTGCCAGCAGCCCTCATTCAAGGTCGGATGGAAACACCATATATTTT	CASSPHSRSDGNTIYF
-	TRBV5-4	once	TRBJ2-5	TGTGCCAGCAGCTGGGATCGGGGAGAGACCCAGTACTTC	CASSWDRGETQYF
TRBD1	TRBV7-9	few	TRBJ2-7	TGTGCCAGCAGCGCTGGGACAGGGGGGCGGTACGAGCAGTACTTC	CASSAGTGGRYEQYF
-	TRBV6-5	-	TRBJ1-1	TGTGCCAGCAGTTACTATCAGGGACGGACTGAAGCTTTCTTT	CASSYYQGRTEAFF
-	TRBV18	-	TRBJ1-2	TGTGCCAGCTCACCAGAAGTAAATCCCCCATACACCTTC	CASSPEVNPPYTF
TRBD2	TRBV6-5	-	TRBJ2-7	TGTGCCAGCAGTTTATCCGGGACTAGTGCCTACGAGCAGTACTTC	CASSLSGTSAYEQYF
-	TRBV4-1	-	TRBJ2-1	TGCGCCAGCAGCCAATCGGGGACGGTTTCCTACAATGAGCAGTTCTTC	CASSQSGTVSYNEQFF
-	TRBV10-3	-	TRBJ2-7	TGTGCCATCAGACGACCAGTGAACTACGAGCAGTACTTC	CAIRRPVNYEQYF
-	TRBV7-2	few	TRBJ1-5	TGTGCCAGCAGCCCCCGATTATCCCAGCCCCAGCATTTT	CASSPRLSQPQHF
-	TRBV4-2	-	TRBJ2-7	TGTGCCAGCAGCCAAGATCCAGGCGGGATGGGCGAGCAGTACTTC	CASSQDPGGMGEQYF
-	TRBV3-1/TRBV3-2	few	TRBJ1-3	TGTGCCAGCAGCCAAGTGGCCGCTGGAAACACCATATATTTT	CASSQVAAGNTIYF
-	TRBV12-3/TRBV12-4	-	TRBJ2-5	TGTGCCAGCAGTTTAAGCGGGCAAGAGACCCAGTACTTC	CASSLSGQETQYF
-	TRBV15	-	TRBJ1-4	TGTGCCACCAGCGATCAGCCAGGGGAAAAACTGTTTTTT	CATSDQPGEKLFF
TRBD1	TRBV5-1	-	TRBJ1-1	TGCGCCAGCAGCAGTGGACAGGGGAACACTGAAGCTTTCTTT	CASSSGQGNTEAFF
-	TRBV5-4	-	TRBJ2-7	TGTGCCAGCAGCTTTAATCAGGGGTGGGACGAGCAGTACTTC	CASSFNQGWDEQYF
-	TRBV11-2	-	TRBJ2-7	TGTGCCAGCAGCCTCCGGGACCTCAACTCCGAGCAGTACTTC	CASSLRDLNSEQYF
TRBD1	TRBV5-4	few	TRBJ1-2	TGTGCCAGCAGCTTGCAGGGGGCGGATGGCTACACCTTC	CASSLQGADGYTF
TRBD2	TRBV29-1	-	TRBJ2-1	TGCAGCGTTAAGACTAGCCGCAATGAGCAGTTCTTC	CSVKTSRNEQFF
TRBD1	TRBV24-1	-	TRBJ1-4	TGTGCCACCAGTGATTTGACGATGACGGGGAGGGGGCACAATGAAAAACTGTTTTTT	CATSDLTMTGRGHNEKLFF
TRBD2	TRBV12-5	-	TRBJ2-1	TGTGCTAGTGGTTTGCCCAGTAGCGGGAGCTACAATGAGCAGTTCTTC	CASGLPSSGSYNEQFF
TRBD2	TRBV5-1	-	TRBJ2-3	TGCGCCAGCAGCTTGCTCCCCCAGGGACTAGTGACAGATACGCAGTATTTT	CASSLLPQGLVTDTQYF
-	TRBV5-1	few	TRBJ2-1	TGCGCCAGCAGCTTGGAGGGTAGCTCCTACAATGAGCAGTTCTTC	CASSLEGSSYNEQFF
TRBD1	TRBV9	-	TRBJ2-2	TGTGCCAGCAGCGGCCACCGGGACAGACACACCGGGGAGCTGTTTTTT	CASSGHRDRHTGELFF
-	TRBV27	-	TRBJ1-3	TGTGCCAGCAAAATGGGGGGGGGAGGTGAAGGAAACACCATATATTTT	CASKMGGGGEGNTIYF
-	TRBV7-9	once	TRBJ2-7	TGTGCCAGCAGCTTAGAGCCGAACGAGCAGTACTTC	CASSLEPNEQYF
TRBD2	TRBV3-1/TRBV3-2	-	TRBJ2-3	TGTGCCAGCAGCCAAGGCGCGGGGGGGCAAAGTGGTACGCAGTATTTT	CASSQGAGGQSGTQYF
TRBD1	TRBV25-1	-	TRBJ2-7	TGTGCCAGCAGTGATAAGGGACAGGGAACCTACGAGCAGTACTTC	CASSDKGQGTYEQYF
-	TRBV2	-	TRBJ1-1	TGTGCCAGCAACGCTCTCGGAAACACTGAAGCTTTCTTT	CASNALGNTEAFF
TRBD1	TRBV6-1	-	TRBJ1-6	TGTGCCAGCAGTGAACAAGGACAGGGGGTAGCGGATAATTCACCCCTCCACTTT	CASSEQGQGVADNSPLHF
-	TRBV19	-	TRBJ1-2	TGTGCCAGTAGTATGGCTTGGCAGGGTGGTGGCTACACCTTC	CASSMAWQGGGYTF
TRBD1	TRBV9	-	TRBJ1-4	TGTGCCAGCAGCGAGGGGGGACAGGGGGAAAAACTGTTTTTT	CASSEGGQGEKLFF
-	TRBV30	once	TRBJ2-2	TGTGCCTGGAGTGTACTACAAGGGCGAACGGGAGCCGGGGAGCTGTTTTTT	CAWSVLQGRTGAGELFF
-	TRBV12-3/TRBV12-4	-	TRBJ1-2	TGTGCCAGCGGGATTAACTATGGCTACACCTTC	CASGINYGYTF